Listed below are T cell receptor beta chains from one sample, sequenced in a study of T cell changes during pregnancy in multiple sclerosis. The repertoire was sequenced with immunoSEQ multiplex PCR; TCRdb's copy has only in-frame clones and lacks some. The repertoire consists of around 42,000 clones, with around 92% occurring once and the leading ten covering under 2.5%. The specimen comprised CD4+ T cells from peripheral blood mononuclear cells, sampled after pregnancy. These receptors were taken from a female donor in good health, enrolled as a control in a pregnancy study. The CDR3 runs from the conserved cysteine through the conserved F or W. Each record gives: CDR3 DNA, CDR3 protein, clone size, CDR3 length, D gene, V gene, J gene. D genes are given only for firm matches. Some rows mark clone size as missing; the rest say once, few, many or name a class of expanded clone.

cdr3_nt: TGTGCCAGCTCCTACCGGAGGGGTACCGGGGAGCTGTTTTTT
cdr3_aa: CASSYRRGTGELFF
clone_size: -
cdr3_length: 14
d_call: -
v_call: TRBV7-9
j_call: TRBJ2-2

cdr3_nt: TGTGCCAGCAGCCCGGGGGGTAGGGGAGTGACCCAGTACTTC
cdr3_aa: CASSPGGRGVTQYF
clone_size: -
cdr3_length: 14
d_call: TRBD2
v_call: TRBV11-2
j_call: TRBJ2-5

cdr3_nt: TGCGCCAGCACTAAAGTAACCACGAACACCGGGGAGCTGTTTTTT
cdr3_aa: CASTKVTTNTGELFF
clone_size: -
cdr3_length: 15
d_call: -
v_call: TRBV5-1
j_call: TRBJ2-2

cdr3_nt: TGTGCCAGCTCATCTCTAGATACGCAGTATTTT
cdr3_aa: CASSSLDTQYF
clone_size: -
cdr3_length: 11
d_call: -
v_call: TRBV18
j_call: TRBJ2-3

cdr3_nt: TGTGCCAGCTCACCGACTAGCGGGGGCTACGAGCAGTACTTC
cdr3_aa: CASSPTSGGYEQYF
clone_size: -
cdr3_length: 14
d_call: TRBD2
v_call: TRBV18
j_call: TRBJ2-7

cdr3_nt: TGTGCCAGCAGCACCGGGACAGGGATTAGGGAAAAACTGTTTTTT
cdr3_aa: CASSTGTGIREKLFF
clone_size: -
cdr3_length: 15
d_call: TRBD1
v_call: TRBV7-9
j_call: TRBJ1-4

cdr3_nt: TGTGCCAGCAGCGAAACTATAGCGGGAGCCTACAATGAGCAGTTCTTC
cdr3_aa: CASSETIAGAYNEQFF
clone_size: -
cdr3_length: 16
d_call: TRBD2
v_call: TRBV7-9
j_call: TRBJ2-1

cdr3_nt: TGTGCCAGCAGCTTAGGAGGGCAGGAGCAGTACTTC
cdr3_aa: CASSLGGQEQYF
clone_size: -
cdr3_length: 12
d_call: -
v_call: TRBV7-2
j_call: TRBJ2-7

cdr3_nt: TGCGCCAGCAGCCAAGATTATCCTTTCTTT
cdr3_aa: CASSQDYPFF
clone_size: -
cdr3_length: 10
d_call: -
v_call: TRBV4-1
j_call: TRBJ1-1

cdr3_nt: TGCGCCAGCAGCCACCAGGACAGGGAGGTCTACGAGCAGTACTTC
cdr3_aa: CASSHQDREVYEQYF
clone_size: -
cdr3_length: 15
d_call: TRBD1
v_call: TRBV4-1
j_call: TRBJ2-7

cdr3_nt: TGCGCCAGCAGACGAAATGTTTACAGGGACAACTACAATGAGCAGTTCTTC
cdr3_aa: CASRRNVYRDNYNEQFF
clone_size: -
cdr3_length: 17
d_call: -
v_call: TRBV5-1
j_call: TRBJ2-1

cdr3_nt: TGTGCCAGCAGCCCCGGGGGGGAGGGTTACGAGCAGTACTTC
cdr3_aa: CASSPGGEGYEQYF
clone_size: -
cdr3_length: 14
d_call: TRBD2
v_call: TRBV28
j_call: TRBJ2-7

cdr3_nt: TGTGCCAGCAGCCGGGACAGGGGGTCCTACGAGCAGTACTTC
cdr3_aa: CASSRDRGSYEQYF
clone_size: -
cdr3_length: 14
d_call: TRBD1
v_call: TRBV5-5
j_call: TRBJ2-7

cdr3_nt: TGTGCCAGCAGCTTACAGGGGAACACTGAAGCTTTCTTT
cdr3_aa: CASSLQGNTEAFF
clone_size: -
cdr3_length: 13
d_call: -
v_call: TRBV7-9
j_call: TRBJ1-1

cdr3_nt: TGTGCCAGCACCCAGGGACTACAAGAGACCCAGTACTTC
cdr3_aa: CASTQGLQETQYF
clone_size: -
cdr3_length: 13
d_call: TRBD2
v_call: TRBV2
j_call: TRBJ2-5

cdr3_nt: TGTGCCATCAGTCCTAGGCCTGGGACTAGCGGGAGCGAGCAGTACTTC
cdr3_aa: CAISPRPGTSGSEQYF
clone_size: -
cdr3_length: 16
d_call: TRBD2
v_call: TRBV10-3
j_call: TRBJ2-7

cdr3_nt: TGTGCCAGCAGCTTAGGCCCCTATGCCCTATCTAGCGGGGGGCAAGAGACCCAGTACTTC
cdr3_aa: CASSLGPYALSSGGQETQYF
clone_size: once
cdr3_length: 20
d_call: TRBD2
v_call: TRBV13
j_call: TRBJ2-5

cdr3_nt: TGTGCCATCAGGGCCCCAGGGGTCTATGGCTACACCTTC
cdr3_aa: CAIRAPGVYGYTF
clone_size: -
cdr3_length: 13
d_call: -
v_call: TRBV10-3
j_call: TRBJ1-2

cdr3_nt: TGTGCCAGCAGCTTAGCCGCTAGCGCGCAGTATTTT
cdr3_aa: CASSLAASAQYF
clone_size: once
cdr3_length: 12
d_call: -
v_call: TRBV7-8
j_call: TRBJ2-3

cdr3_nt: TGTGCCAGAAGTAGGGGAGGGATCAACACCGGGGAGCTGTTTTTT
cdr3_aa: CARSRGGINTGELFF
clone_size: -
cdr3_length: 15
d_call: TRBD2
v_call: TRBV5-3
j_call: TRBJ2-2

cdr3_nt: TGTGCCAGCAGTGAAAGGGGGCCAGGGGATGGCTACACCTTC
cdr3_aa: CASSERGPGDGYTF
clone_size: -
cdr3_length: 14
d_call: TRBD1
v_call: TRBV6-1
j_call: TRBJ1-2

cdr3_nt: TGTGCCAGCAGCTCCTCGGGACAGGGGGCCGGCGAGCAGTACTTC
cdr3_aa: CASSSSGQGAGEQYF
clone_size: -
cdr3_length: 15
d_call: TRBD1
v_call: TRBV6-5
j_call: TRBJ2-7